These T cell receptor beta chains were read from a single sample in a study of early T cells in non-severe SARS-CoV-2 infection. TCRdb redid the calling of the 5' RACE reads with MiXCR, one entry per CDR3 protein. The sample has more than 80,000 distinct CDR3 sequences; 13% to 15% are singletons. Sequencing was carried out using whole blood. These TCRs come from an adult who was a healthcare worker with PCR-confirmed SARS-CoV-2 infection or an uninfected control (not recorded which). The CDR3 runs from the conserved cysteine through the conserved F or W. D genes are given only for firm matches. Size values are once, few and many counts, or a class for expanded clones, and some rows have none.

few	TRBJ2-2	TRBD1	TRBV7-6	TGTGCCAGCAGCAGACGGACAGGGGACGGGGAGCTGTTTTTT	CASSRRTGDGELFF
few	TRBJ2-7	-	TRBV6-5	TGTGCCAGCAGCTCACACAGGCGACAGTTGAACGAGCAGTACTTC	CASSSHRRQLNEQYF
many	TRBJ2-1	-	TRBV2	TGTGCCAGCAGTCGGGACTCCTTAACCAATGAGCAGTTCTTC	CASSRDSLTNEQFF
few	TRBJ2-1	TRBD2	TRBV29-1	TGCAGCGGGTGCCGGGACTACCTTTACAATGAGCAGTTCTTC	CSGCRDYLYNEQFF
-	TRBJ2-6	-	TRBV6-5	TGTGCCAGCAGTTATGAGGACTCTGGGGCCAACGTCCTGACTTTC	CASSYEDSGANVLTF
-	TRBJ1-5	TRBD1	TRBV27	TGTGCCAGCAGGGGGACAGGGGTACAACAGCCCCAGCATTTT	CASRGTGVQQPQHF
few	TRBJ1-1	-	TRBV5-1	TGCGCCAGTGGAGTTTCGAACACTGAAGCTTTCTTT	CASGVSNTEAFF
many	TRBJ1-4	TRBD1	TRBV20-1	TGCAGTGCTAGAGCCGGGACAGTCGGAGAAAAACTGTTTTTT	CSARAGTVGEKLFF
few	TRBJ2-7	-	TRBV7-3	TGTGCCAGCAGCCCAGCGGGCGGGTCCTCCTACGAGCAGTACTTC	CASSPAGGSSYEQYF
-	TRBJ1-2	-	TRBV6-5	TGTGCCAGCAGTTCCACCACAGGGAACTATGGCTACACCTTC	CASSSTTGNYGYTF
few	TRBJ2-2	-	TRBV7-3	-	CASSKGVVFRTPGSCFF
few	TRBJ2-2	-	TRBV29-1	TGCAGCGTTCAGCGGGACACCGGGGAGCTGTTTTTT	CSVQRDTGELFF
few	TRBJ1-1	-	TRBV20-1	TGCAGTGCTAGCCGAACGGTGAACACTGAAGCTTTCTTT	CSASRTVNTEAFF
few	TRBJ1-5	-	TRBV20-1	TGCAGTGCTAGAGGATCCTCTCAGCCCCAGCATTTT	CSARGSSQPQHF